The 16 T cell receptor beta chains given below trace back to one sample, sequenced in a study of cytomegalovirus exposure and HLA in healthy donors. With 60 Vbeta and 13 Jbeta primers, the PCR was carried out. The assay was immunoSEQ multiplex PCR, and TCRdb's table has in-frame clones only and misses some. Of 99,000 or so clones in the sample, 75% to 85% were seen once. Source material: PBMCs. Receptors originate from a man between 18 and 35 years old in good health and CMV-seronegative.

The V call is TRBV6-6, the J call TRBJ2-2; D is perhaps TRBD2 (6 bases). Looked up from germline, CDR1 is MNHNY and CDR2 is SVGAGI (reference sequence). The CDR3 contains 16 residues. Trimming took 2 bases from V and 0 from J, leaving 10 bases between them. CDR3 in amino acids: CASSYPTGANTGELFF. CDR3 DNA sequence: TGTGCCAGCAGTTACCCAACGGGGGCGAACACCGGGGAGCTGTTTTTT.

This clone has only one observation. This chain connects TRBV27 to TRBJ2-7; 7 nucleotides line up with TRBD1. V lost 6 bases and J lost 2; bases outside the gene matches: 7. This CDR3 contains 14 residues. From germline, CDR1 is MNHEY and CDR2 SMNVEV (reference sequence). CDR3 nucleotides: TGTGCCAGCAGCCGCTCCGGGACAGCCTACGAGCAGTACTTC. Its translation: CASSRSGTAYEQYF.

To note about this clone: The same CDR3 also results from other DNA sequences found in this sample. This chain joins TRBV9 and TRBJ2-7; TRBD2 matches 12 bases. The CDR3 has 15 residues. Germline V lookup: CDR1 SGDLS, CDR2 YYNGEE. V dropped 2 bases and J dropped 1; count of bases not matched to a gene: 1. CDR3 sequence (DNA): TGTGCCAGCAGCGTCCTAGCGGGAGGGTCCTACGAGCAGTACTTC. Translated, it gives CASSVLAGGSYEQYF.

The J gene is TRBJ1-1, the V gene TRBV7-2; 7 bases line up with TRBD1. Germline loops: CDR1 SGHTA, CDR2 FQGNSA. This CDR3 comprises 13 residues. V lost 6 bases to trimming and J lost 0 bases; unmatched junction nucleotides: 1. CDR3 nucleotides: TGTGCCAGCAGGGGACAGTTGAACACTGAAGCTTTCTTT. Encoded protein: CASRGQLNTEAFF.

CDR3 in amino acids: CASSEGAVNYGYTF. In DNA form, the CDR3 reads TGTGCCAGCAGTGAAGGTGCAGTTAACTATGGCTACACCTTC. The chain is built from TRBV25-1 and TRBJ1-2; D unresolved. The CDR3 extends over 14 amino acids. The germline V gene has CDR1 MGHDK and CDR2 SYGVNS. Trimming removed 2 bases from V and 1 base from J, with 8 bases in between.

The sample holds a few counts of this clone. The V call is TRBV4-3, the J call TRBJ1-5; D is undetermined. The CDR3 runs to 15 residues. The germline gives CDR1 LGHNA, CDR2 YSLEER. The V end was cut by 0 bases, the J end by 1 base, with 7 bases between. DNA for the CDR3: TGCGCCAGCAGCCAAGACAGGTGGAGCAATCAGCCCCAGCATTTT. Its translation is CASSQDRWSNQPQHF.

The chain carries TRBV2 and TRBJ2-3; 7 bases map to TRBD2. CDR1 is SNHLY, CDR2 FYNNEI, per germline. Trimming at V came to 7 bases and at J to 0 bases, leaving 7 bases not matched to a gene. The CDR3 contains 15 residues. For the CDR3, the DNA is TGTGCCAGCAACCGGGAGGCCACTAGCACAGATACGCAGTATTTT. Its protein is CASNREATSTDTQYF.

The chain couples TRBV5-5 to TRBJ1-2; D uncertain. The CDR3 runs to 13 residues. Trimming left V 2 bases short and J 8 bases short, with 13 bases between. CDR1 and CDR2 (germline): SGHKS, YYEKEE (reference sequence). CDR3 protein: CASSLGGARGYTF. CDR3 coding DNA: TGTGCCAGCAGCTTAGGCGGAGCGCGGGGCTACACCTTC. The whole variable domain, filled in from reference TRBV5-5 and TRBJ1-2, reads DAGVTQSPTHLIKTRGQQVTLRCSPISGHKSVSWYQQVLGQGPQFIFQYYEKEERGRGNFPDRFSARQFPNYSSELNVNALLLGDSALYLCASSLGGARGYTFGSGTRLTVV.

The chain joins TRBV28 to TRBJ1-5; D ambiguous. Deletions cut 6 bases from V and 6 bases from J, with 18 bases between. The CDR3 consists of 15 residues. Looked up from germline, CDR1 is MDHEN and CDR2 is SYDVKM. CDR3 sequence reads: CASRRPQEVVQPQHF. The CDR3 nucleotides are TGTGCCAGCAGACGACCCCAGGAGGTGGTTCAGCCCCAGCATTTT.

This chain connects TRBV5-1 to TRBJ1-4; D might be TRBD1 (6 bases). The CDR3 is 15 residues long. Germline V CDR1 and CDR2: SGHRS, YFSETQ. Trimming left V 0 bases short and J 2 bases short, with 8 bases between. This chain's CDR3 is CASSLVTGTNEKLFF. The CDR3 nucleotides read TGCGCCAGCAGCTTGGTAACAGGGACTAATGAAAAACTGTTTTTT. The variable domain in full, with the rest retrieved from reference TRBV5-1 and TRBJ1-4, is KAGVTQTPRYLIKTRGQQVTLSCSPISGHRSVSWYQQTPGQGLQFLFEYFSETQRNKGNFPGRFSGRQFSNSRSEMNVSTLELGDSALYLCASSLVTGTNEKLFFGSGTQLSVL.

The genes are TRBV7-3 and TRBJ2-5; D possibly corresponds to TRBD2 (5 bases). Germline CDR1 reads SGHTA; CDR2 reads FQGTGA. The CDR3 has 13 amino acids. Trimming stripped 5 bases from V and 4 bases from J, with 11 bases between. For the CDR3, the DNA is TGTGCCAGCAGCGGGAGATTCGGAGAGACCCAGTACTTC. It specifies CASSGRFGETQYF.

Only a few counts were recorded for this clone. The genes are TRBV19 and TRBJ2-7; TRBD1 might be the D (6 bases). Deletions cut 2 bases from V and 6 bases from J, with 14 bases between. This CDR3 contains 14 residues. Germline V CDR1 and CDR2: LNHDA, SQIVND (reference sequence). This chain's CDR3 is CASSIRQGLSEQYF. The CDR3 coding sequence is TGTGCCAGTAGTATACGGCAGGGGTTGTCCGAGCAGTACTTC.

Note on this clone: This CDR3 is also generated by other DNA sequences in the sample. The chain links TRBV6-1 to TRBJ2-5, with 11 bases identical to TRBD2. The CDR3 covers 17 residues. Per the germline V gene, CDR1 is MNHNS and CDR2 is SASEGT. The V and J ends lost 4 bases and 4 bases, in that order; junction bases with no gene match: 11. CDR3 in amino acids: CASSGNSGRARVETQYF. CDR3 sequence (DNA): TGTGCCAGCAGTGGGAATAGCGGGAGGGCCAGGGTAGAGACCCAGTACTTC.

J is TRBJ1-5 and V is TRBV19, with D uncertain. V was trimmed by 1 base and J by 2 bases, leaving 15 bases between them. Germline V gene data show CDR1 as LNHDA and CDR2 as SQIVND (reference sequence). The CDR3 totals 17 residues. CDR3 region: CASSIGNLGVGNQPQHF. The CDR3 bases are TGTGCCAGTAGTATAGGTAACCTTGGAGTCGGCAATCAGCCCCAGCATTTT.

This clone was seen once. The rearrangement joins TRBV29-1 to TRBJ2-1; 10 nucleotides agree with TRBD1. Trimming removed 7 bases from V and 7 bases from J; junction bases left unmatched: 7. Germline V gene data show CDR1 as SQVTM and CDR2 as ANQGSEA. There are 13 residues in the CDR3. The CDR3 sequence: CSAPGQGWNEQFF. DNA for the CDR3: TGCAGCGCCCCGGGACAGGGGTGGAATGAGCAGTTCTTC.

The chain links TRBV19 to TRBJ1-2; the match to TRBD1 covers 11 bases. Losses at the gene ends were 5 bases for V and 5 bases for J; bases not matched to a gene: 16. This CDR3 is built from 18 residues. Germline CDR1 LNHDA, CDR2 SQIVND (reference sequence). The CDR3: CASSPRFIGTGGIYGYTF. As DNA, the CDR3 is TGTGCCAGTAGTCCAAGATTCATCGGGACAGGGGGTATTTATGGCTACACCTTC.